The 14 T cell receptor beta chains below were found in one sample sequenced in a study of Tregs in tolerant kidney transplant recipients. Mixed chimerism was transient after nonmyeloablative marrow transplants from related graft donors. The repertoire was sequenced with immunoSEQ multiplex PCR; TCRdb's copy has only in-frame clones and lacks some. The repertoire includes tens of thousands of clones, 91% of them detected once, and approximately 14% sits in the top ten. The sequencing here drew on CD8+ T cells from blood (PBMCs), taken 24 months after the transplant. These receptors originate from a human patient who received a combined kidney and bone marrow transplant. Some T cells may be supplied by the graft donor.

This chain uses TRBV10-2 with TRBJ2-5, with a tentative D call TRBD1 (6 bases). The germline CDR1 and CDR2 sequences are WSHSY and SAAADI. V gave up 2 bases and J gave up 0 bases, with 13 bases separating them. The CDR3 is 16 amino acids. The CDR3: CASSELTGGDQETQYF. The CDR3 DNA sequence: TGCGCCAGCAGTGAGCTGACAGGTGGGGACCAAGAGACCCAGTACTTC.

CDR3 DNA: TGTGCCAGCTCCAGGACAGGGGGAACCTACGAGCAGTACTTC. This codes for CASSRTGGTYEQYF. The chain uses TRBV18 and TRBJ2-7; 10 bases fit TRBD1. The J segment lost 2 bases and the V segment lost 6 bases, leaving 4 bases of the junction unmatched. The germline CDR1 and CDR2 sequences are KGHSH and LQKENI. The CDR3 is 14 amino acids.

The rearrangement uses TRBV7-6 and TRBJ2-3; TRBD2 matches 7 bases. CDR3 size: 14 residues. CDR1 is SGHVS, CDR2 FNYEAQ, per germline. The V segment lost 6 bases and the J segment 5 bases; nucleotides outside the gene matches: 8. The CDR3: CASSSAGVGDTQYF. In nucleotides, the CDR3 is TGTGCCAGCAGTTCTGCGGGAGTTGGAGATACGCAGTATTTT. The full variable domain, its missing parts supplied by reference TRBV7-6 and TRBJ2-3, is GAGVSQSPRYKVTKRGQDVALRCDPISGHVSLYWYRQALGQGPEFLTYFNYEAQQDKSGLPNDRFSAERPEGSISTLTIQRTEQRDSAMYRCASSSAGVGDTQYFGPGTRLTVL.

V usage is TRBV7-9 and J usage is TRBJ2-3; D remains ambiguous. Germline V lookup: CDR1 SEHNR, CDR2 FQNEAQ (reference sequence). With 6 bases removed from V and 4 bases from J, the gap between germline ends came to 8 bases. The CDR3 is 12 amino acids. CDR3 loop: CASRPAADTQYF. For the CDR3, the DNA is TGTGCCAGCAGACCCGCGGCAGATACGCAGTATTTT.

This clone is medium-sized in the sample. V and J are TRBV7-9 and TRBJ2-7; 10 nucleotides match TRBD2. Germline V gene lookup returns CDR1 SEHNR and CDR2 FQNEAQ (reference sequence). V gave up 5 bases and J gave up 3 bases; unmatched junction bases: 7. The CDR3 length is 15 residues. For the CDR3, the DNA is TGTGCCAGCAGCCGTACCGCTAGCGGGAGCTACGAGCAGTACTTC. Its protein product is CASSRTASGSYEQYF.

This chain uses TRBV9 with TRBJ2-1, with 10 bases that match TRBD1. CDR1 is SGDLS and CDR2 is YYNGEE in the germline V gene. J lost 9 bases, V lost 3 bases, and 6 bases had no gene match. The CDR3 runs to 14 residues. CDR3 amino acids: CASSGTGGGFEQFF. In DNA, the CDR3 is TGTGCCAGCAGCGGGACAGGGGGGGGGTTTGAGCAGTTCTTC.

J is TRBJ2-5 and V is TRBV11-3, with 7 bases matching TRBD2. The length of the CDR3 is 14 residues. Germline assignment: CDR1 SGHNT and CDR2 YENEEA. J lost 5 bases, V lost 5 bases, and 8 bases had no gene match. The CDR3 DNA is TGTGCCAGCAGCAAAGCGGGACTGGGGGAGACCCAGTACTTC. Encoded protein: CASSKAGLGETQYF.

This chain joins TRBV29-1 and TRBJ2-1; D perhaps matches TRBD2 (5 bases). This CDR3 comprises 13 residues. Germline values: CDR1 SQVTM, CDR2 ANQGSEA. V lost 4 bases to trimming and J lost 6 bases, with 13 bases between them. The CDR3 protein is CSVAPGLGNEQFF. The CDR3 DNA reads TGCAGCGTTGCTCCCGGACTGGGCAATGAGCAGTTCTTC.

J is TRBJ2-2 and V is TRBV4-2; TRBD2 aligns across 9 bases. Germline V CDR1 and CDR2: LGHNA, YNFKEQ. The CDR3 runs to 14 residues. V lost 1 base to trimming and J lost 6 bases; unmatched junction nucleotides: 0. In DNA, the CDR3 is TGTGCCAGCAGCCAAGGCGGGGGGGCCGGGGAGCTGTTTTTT. Its protein is CASSQGGGAGELFF.

This clone was seen a few times. The rearrangement links TRBV27 to TRBJ2-7, with 8 bases matching TRBD2. The germline V gene encodes CDR1 MNHEY and CDR2 SMNVEV (reference sequence). The CDR3 loop spans 16 amino acids. Trimming took 1 base from V and 6 from J; bases not matched to a gene: 11. The CDR3 DNA is TGTGCCAGCAGTTTATATCCGGGGGGGGTTTTAGGCGAGCAGTACTTC. It codes for CASSLYPGGVLGEQYF.

This rearrangement joins TRBV28 to TRBJ2-5, with D possibly matching TRBD2 (5 bases). V was cut by 1 base and J by 1 base, with 10 bases left in between. CDR1 is MDHEN and CDR2 is SYDVKM in the germline V gene. The CDR3 totals 15 residues. The CDR3 region has the DNA TGTGCCAGCAGTTTATTCGTGGGAGCCCAAGAGACCCAGTACTTC. It is translated as CASSLFVGAQETQYF.

The rearrangement joins TRBV19 to TRBJ1-5, with TRBD1 matching 9 bases. From germline, CDR1 is LNHDA and CDR2 SQIVND (reference sequence). The CDR3 totals 11 residues. Losses at the gene ends were 8 bases for V and 10 bases for J; bases not matched to a gene: 3. The CDR3 DNA reads as TGTGCCAGTGGGACAGGGAAACCCCAGCATTTT. It codes for CASGTGKPQHF.

This clone was recorded once. The gene calls are TRBV4-1 and TRBJ2-1, with 8 positions matching TRBD2. Germline CDR1 reads MGHRA; CDR2 reads YSYEKL. CDR3 length: 16 amino acids. V dropped 4 bases and J dropped 2; count of bases not matched to a gene: 7. CDR3 in DNA: TGCGCCAGCAGCCCCCAGAGCGGGGGCACCTACAATGAGCAGTTCTTC. As protein: CASSPQSGGTYNEQFF.

This sequence joins TRBV11-2 and TRBJ2-3; 7 bases align to TRBD1. The V gene's germline CDR1 is SGHAT and CDR2 FQNNGV. The CDR3 is 16 residues long. The V segment lost 4 bases and the J segment 0 bases; nucleotides outside the gene matches: 7. The CDR3 DNA sequence: TGTGCCAGCAGCTCCCCTTGGGGACAGAGCACAGATACGCAGTATTTT. Translated: CASSSPWGQSTDTQYF.